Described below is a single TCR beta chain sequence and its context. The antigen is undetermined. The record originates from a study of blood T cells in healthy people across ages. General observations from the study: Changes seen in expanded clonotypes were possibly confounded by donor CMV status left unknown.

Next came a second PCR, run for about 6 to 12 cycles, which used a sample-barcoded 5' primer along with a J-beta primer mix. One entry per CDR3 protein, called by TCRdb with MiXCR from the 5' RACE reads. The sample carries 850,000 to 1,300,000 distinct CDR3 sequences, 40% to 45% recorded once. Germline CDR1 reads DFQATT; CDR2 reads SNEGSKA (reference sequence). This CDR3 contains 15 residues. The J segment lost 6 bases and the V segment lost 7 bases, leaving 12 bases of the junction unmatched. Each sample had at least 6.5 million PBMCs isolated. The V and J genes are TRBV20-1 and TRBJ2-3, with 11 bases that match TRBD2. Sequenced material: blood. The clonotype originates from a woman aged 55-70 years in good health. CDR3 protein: CSVEAASGRWDTQYF. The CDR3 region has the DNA TGCAGTGTTGAAGCGGCTAGCGGGAGGTGGGATACGCAGTATTTT.